This TCR beta chain was retrieved from a study of blood T cell repertoires in COVID-19. Background on the study: Donors in the United States, Italy and Spain gave samples during acute or convalescent COVID-19. PBMCs, B-cell-depleted T cells, or T cells were the source of the cDNA or gDNA that made up the material.

The CDR3 is made up of 17 amino acids. Per germline, CDR1 MGHRA and CDR2 YSYEKL. V trimming: 3 bases; J trimming: 2 bases; junction bases outside the gene matches: 13. In the study's own analysis: The assay estimated nucleated cells by amplifying reference gene primers. Here immunoSEQ multiplex PCR was the method, and the copy in TCRdb shows in-frame clones only, minus some. The D gene and trimming were derived from the DNA, and the V and J assignments and clone size from that table. This sample has approximately 140,000 clones, with more than 75% found just once. Material: peripheral blood. The TCR was taken from a man older than 75 with acute or convalescent COVID-19. The chain has TRBV4-1 and TRBJ2-7, with 7 bases matching TRBD1. The CDR3 DNA sequence: TGCGCCAGCAGCCAGGAAAGGGAACAGGGGCCCACCTACGAGCAGTACTTC. Translation: CASSQEREQGPTYEQYF.